Described below is a single T cell receptor (beta chain) sequence and its context. Its specificity is unknown. There are 18 residues in the CDR3. CDR1 is KGHDR, CDR2 SFDVKD, per germline. V lost 3 bases and J 1 base, leaving 15 bases between the germline ends. TCRdb fed the 5' RACE reads into MiXCR, producing one record per CDR3 protein. The data contain roughly 180,000 distinct CDR3 sequences, 9.8% of them seen just once; the ten biggest clones take up around 16%. These data are taken from a study of CD8 T cells in ankylosing spondylitis. Whole-study findings and limits: Ankylosing spondylitis blood appeared to be characterized by a TCR beta motif of 8 or 9 highly homologous variants.

The chain is built from TRBV24-1 and TRBJ2-6; D might be TRBD1 (6 bases). The specimen sequenced was blood, either unsorted or a sorted T cell fraction (not recorded which). The receptor was isolated from a female donor with ankylosing spondylitis or in good health (not recorded which). The CDR3 loop reads CATSDNDYRESGANVLTF. CDR3 bases: TGTGCCACCAGTGATAACGACTACAGGGAATCTGGGGCCAACGTCCTGACTTTC.